The clone carrying this T cell receptor beta chain appeared once. The sample originates from a study of blood T cell repertoires in COVID-19. In the study overall: Researchers got acute and convalescent COVID-19 samples from the United States, Italy and Spain. Sample material is recorded as cDNA or gDNA derived from T cells, B-cell-depleted T cells, or PBMCs.

TCRdb keeps only in-frame clones here, not all; method: immunoSEQ multiplex PCR. Here the sample spans roughly 150,000 clones, around nine tenths being singletons. V was cut by 3 bases and J by 7 bases, with 12 bases left in between. The V gene's germline CDR1 is MDHEN and CDR2 SYDVKM. The CDR3 is made up of 13 amino acids. Sequencing was done on a sample of peripheral blood. The chain joins TRBV28 to TRBJ1-2; the D is unclear. This TCR was recovered from a human donor in a cohort sampled during active COVID-19. The CDR3: CASSLVASGGYTF. The CDR3 DNA is TGTGCCAGCAGTTTGGTCGCATCGGGTGGCTACACCTTC.